Listed below are T cell receptor beta chains from one sample, sequenced in a study of blood T cell repertoires in COVID-19. Some clones are missing from TCRdb's copy, which holds only in-frame ones; the method was immunoSEQ multiplex PCR. The table has over 250,000 clones, 82% seen once. Source material: PBMCs or T cells enriched from blood (not recorded which). Every receptor here comes from a man between 35 and 55 years old who had been exposed to COVID-19. Both conserved end residues are part of each CDR3. The D gene is left open where the match is weak. Size is omitted from some rows. Given values are once, few, many or a class for expanded clones.

TRBJ2-3	once	TRBD2	TRBV11-3	TGTGCCAGCAGCTTACGGGAATCTAGCGGGAGTAAGCAGTATTTT	CASSLRESSGSKQYF
TRBJ2-1	.	.	TRBV5-4	TGTGCCAGCAGCTTGCGAGCGGCCCTAGCCTACAATGAGCAGTTCTTC	CASSLRAALAYNEQFF
TRBJ1-5	few	.	TRBV11-2	TGTGCCAGCAGCCTCGACAGGAACCAGCCCCAGCATTTT	CASSLDRNQPQHF
TRBJ2-1	once	.	TRBV25-1	TGTGCCAGCAGTTACTTTTCGGGGGGCCCCTACAATGAGCAGTTCTTC	CASSYFSGGPYNEQFF
TRBJ2-3	.	TRBD2	TRBV18	TGTGCCAGCTCACCGCTAGCGGGGGGAACAGATACGCAGTATTTT	CASSPLAGGTDTQYF
TRBJ1-2	.	.	TRBV11-3	TGTGCCAGCAGCTTAGATTCCCCGGCGGGTGGCTACACCTTC	CASSLDSPAGGYTF
TRBJ2-5	.	TRBD2	TRBV15	TGTGCCACCAGCCGGGGGGGCGAGAAGACCCAGTACTTC	CATSRGGEKTQYF
TRBJ1-1	.	.	TRBV6-5	TGTGCCAGCAGAGCCGGGACACTTATCACTGAAGCTTTCTTT	CASRAGTLITEAFF
TRBJ1-3	.	TRBD1	TRBV5-1	TGCGCCAGCAGCTCTACAGGGGCTGGAAACACCATATATTTT	CASSSTGAGNTIYF
TRBJ2-7	.	TRBD2	TRBV28	TGTGCCAGCCTCCCGGGGCTAGCGGGAGGGCCCTACGAGCAGTACTTC	CASLPGLAGGPYEQYF
TRBJ2-5	few	TRBD1	TRBV19	TGTGCCAGTAGTATGGGACAGCGGGAGACCCAGTACTTC	CASSMGQRETQYF
TRBJ1-6	few	.	TRBV19	TGTGCCAGTAGTATGCCCAGGGCAGGGGTTTATAATTCACCCCTCCACTTT	CASSMPRAGVYNSPLHF
TRBJ2-5	.	.	TRBV5-1	TGCGCCAGCAGCTTGGTACCGGTAAGGGGAGAGACCCAGTACTTC	CASSLVPVRGETQYF
TRBJ2-5	few	.	TRBV11-3	TGTGCCAGCAGCTTTGGCGGGACCCAGTACTTC	CASSFGGTQYF
TRBJ2-7	.	TRBD2	TRBV10-3	TGTGCCATCAGAGACTCCGGGACTAGCGGCTACGAGCAGTGCTTC	CAIRDSGTSGYEQCF
TRBJ1-6	once	.	TRBV6-1	TGTGCCAGCAGTGAAGCGCTAATAGTCGGGAGCAATTCACCCCTCCACTTT	CASSEALIVGSNSPLHF
TRBJ1-2	.	TRBD1	TRBV6-5	TGTGCCAGCAGTTACTATGGGACAGGGTCCGGCTACACCTTC	CASSYYGTGSGYTF
TRBJ1-2	.	TRBD1	TRBV19	TGTGCCAGTAGGCCAGGGGGCTATGGCTACACCTTC	CASRPGGYGYTF